The rows below give T cell receptor beta chains drawn from one sample of a study of blood T cell repertoires in COVID-19. Some clones are missing from TCRdb's copy, which holds only in-frame ones; the method was immunoSEQ multiplex PCR. This sample has roughly 75,000 clones, with around 83% found just once. Material: peripheral blood. These receptors came from a man in his 70s with acute or convalescent COVID-19. The conserved cysteine and the conserved F or W are not part of the CDR3 here. The order of the fields is V gene, J gene, CDR3 protein.

V: TRBV9
J: TRBJ2-7
CDR3: ASSVKIGVDEQY

V: TRBV5-1
J: TRBJ2-3
CDR3: ASSPLESTDTQY

V: TRBV7-2
J: TRBJ2-3
CDR3: ASSLVVTWREGSTDTQY

V: TRBV5-4
J: TRBJ1-4
CDR3: ASRPDGATNEKLF

V: TRBV7-6
J: TRBJ2-7
CDR3: ASSPTLATYEQY

V: TRBV5-1
J: TRBJ2-1
CDR3: ASRAGTAYNEQF

V: TRBV27
J: TRBJ2-1
CDR3: ASSFWGVSSYNEQF

V: TRBV9
J: TRBJ1-3
CDR3: ASSGRGQAGAGNTIY

V: TRBV27
J: TRBJ1-5
CDR3: ASSLGGSQPQH

V: TRBV29-1
J: TRBJ1-2
CDR3: TITEGYT

V: TRBV6-2/TRBV6-3
J: TRBJ2-1
CDR3: ASSYGGGSYNEQF

V: TRBV7-9
J: TRBJ2-7
CDR3: ASSFSRTYEQY

V: TRBV9
J: TRBJ2-1
CDR3: ASSVEGGVGRDSGNEQF

V: TRBV25-1
J: TRBJ2-7
CDR3: ASSEPTGNSYEQY

V: TRBV6-5
J: TRBJ1-1
CDR3: ASSPDSSDFTEAF

V: TRBV6-5
J: TRBJ2-2
CDR3: ASTGTSVGPGELF

V: TRBV29-1
J: TRBJ1-1
CDR3: SVDRTGGVEAF

V: TRBV6-2/TRBV6-3
J: TRBJ2-1
CDR3: ASSPAKAGGPPNNEQF

V: TRBV4-2
J: TRBJ2-2
CDR3: ASSQEGTSGKTGELF

V: TRBV4-3
J: TRBJ1-6
CDR3: ASSLLPGDRYNSPLH

V: TRBV19
J: TRBJ1-2
CDR3: ASSPMVKGQDYGYT

V: TRBV2
J: TRBJ2-1
CDR3: ASSLLQGNEQF

V: TRBV5-6
J: TRBJ2-6
CDR3: ASSDQGVGANVLT

V: TRBV7-8
J: TRBJ1-1
CDR3: ASSYTGGNTEAF

V: TRBV21-1
J: TRBJ1-1
CDR3: ASSKDVTGVVTEAF

V: TRBV9
J: TRBJ2-1
CDR3: ASSVGAGSSYNEQF

V: TRBV7-6
J: TRBJ2-1
CDR3: ASSPRQGRGYNEQF

V: TRBV19
J: TRBJ2-2
CDR3: ASSPRTGNTGELF

V: TRBV24-1
J: TRBJ2-7
CDR3: ATSDSLAGGNYEQY

V: TRBV28
J: TRBJ2-7
CDR3: ASSGRLAGPAGYEQY

V: TRBV28
J: TRBJ2-3
CDR3: ASSPQVGTDTQY